These 13 T cell receptor beta chains were all obtained from the same sample, sequenced in a study of cytomegalovirus exposure and HLA in healthy donors. Amplification used 60 Vbeta primers and 13 Jbeta primers. Some clones are missing from TCRdb's copy, which holds only in-frame ones; the method was immunoSEQ multiplex PCR. This table has about 100,000 clones, approximately 74% appearing once. Sequenced sample: PBMCs. Every receptor here comes from a woman in her 70s in good health and CMV-seropositive.

V and J are TRBV2 and TRBJ2-2; D remains unclear. Germline loops: CDR1 SNHLY, CDR2 FYNNEI. Trimming took off 1 base at V and 4 bases at J, with 4 bases between the two ends. This CDR3 spans 13 amino acids. Here the CDR3 DNA reads TGTGCCAGCAGTGAAGTCGTCACCGGGGAGCTGTTTTTT. It yields the protein CASSEVVTGELFF. Filled out from reference TRBV2 and TRBJ2-2, the complete variable domain reads EPEVTQTPSHQVTQMGQEVILRCVPISNHLYFYWYRQILGQKVEFLVSFYNNEISEKSEIFDDQFSVERPDGSNFTLKIRSTKLEDSAMYFCASSEVVTGELFFGEGSRLTVL.

The V gene is TRBV9, the J gene TRBJ2-7; TRBD2 is a possible D gene (6 bases). CDR1 is SGDLS and CDR2 is YYNGEE in the germline V gene. The CDR3 contains 14 residues. Trimming pared 4 bases from V and 2 bases from J, leaving 13 bases between. The chain's CDR3 is CASSSSEGAYEQYF. DNA for the CDR3: TGTGCCAGCAGCTCCTCGGAGGGAGCCTACGAGCAGTACTTC.

The rearrangement links TRBV19 to TRBJ2-3; unclear D gene. The V and J ends lost 3 bases and 2 bases respectively, with 9 bases between them. CDR1 is LNHDA, CDR2 SQIVND, per germline (reference sequence). The CDR3 runs 14 residues. The CDR3 loop is CASSMRTATDTQYF. The CDR3 DNA reads as TGTGCCAGTAGTATGAGAACAGCCACAGATACGCAGTATTTT.

V and J are TRBV30 and TRBJ2-3; tentative D call: TRBD2 (5 bases). V lost 0 bases, J lost 8 bases, and 18 bases lay in between. CDR3 length: 15 residues. Germline CDR1 is GTSNPN and CDR2 is SVGIG (reference sequence). The chain's CDR3 is CAWSVLGIPVGTQYF. CDR3 nucleotides: TGTGCCTGGAGTGTACTAGGAATCCCGGTGGGTACGCAGTATTTT.

This clone was seen once. The rearrangement uses TRBV6-5 and TRBJ1-1; 11 bases are shared with TRBD1. Trimming at V came to 4 bases and at J to 4 bases, leaving 5 bases not matched to a gene. The CDR3 length is 15 residues. Germline values: CDR1 MNHEY, CDR2 SVGAGI. In DNA form, the CDR3 reads TGTGCCAGCAGTTGGGACAGGGGGATGGGCACTGAAGCTTTCTTT. The encoded protein is CASSWDRGMGTEAFF.

J is TRBJ1-5 and V is TRBV2; 9 nucleotides line up with TRBD1. The germline gives CDR1 SNHLY, CDR2 FYNNEI. The V segment lost 4 bases and the J segment 1 base; nucleotides outside the gene matches: 5. The CDR3 runs to 16 residues. The CDR3 spells CASSGRGQGSNQPQHF. The DNA of the CDR3 is TGTGCCAGCAGTGGACGGGGACAGGGAAGCAATCAGCCCCAGCATTTT.

This clone was seen a handful of times. The rearrangement uses TRBV7-3 and TRBJ2-3; TRBD2 aligns across 8 bases. CDR3 length equals 18 residues. Per germline, CDR1 SGHTA and CDR2 FQGTGA. Germline trimming cut 4 bases from V and 2 bases from J; bases unmatched to any gene: 14. In DNA, the CDR3 is TGTGCCAGCAGCTCCTCCCACCTCAGCGGGGGAAACACAGATACGCAGTATTTT. Its translation: CASSSSHLSGGNTDTQYF.

The J gene is TRBJ2-1, the V gene TRBV4-2; no reliable D call. This CDR3 region has 14 residues. The V gene's germline CDR1 is LGHNA and CDR2 YNFKEQ. Trimming shortened V by 1 base and J by 9 bases, and 13 bases separated the two germline ends. The CDR3 sequence: CASSQAVVGREQFF. The CDR3 DNA sequence: TGTGCCAGCAGCCAAGCCGTAGTTGGGCGTGAGCAGTTCTTC.

This clone is classed as medium-sized. The chain links TRBV6-1 to TRBJ1-1; weak D call: TRBD1 (5 bases). In germline, CDR1 is MNHNS, CDR2 SASEGT. This CDR3 is built from 12 residues. V was cut by 8 bases and J by 1 base, with 8 bases left in between. The CDR3 DNA sequence: TGTGCCAGCGGACACAAGAACACTGAAGCTTTCTTT. Its translation: CASGHKNTEAFF.

The rearrangement links TRBV11-2 to TRBJ2-1; tentative D call: TRBD2 (5 bases). The V gene lost 1 base and the J gene lost 7 bases, with 14 bases spanning the gap. This CDR3 has 15 amino acids. Germline V gene data show CDR1 as SGHAT and CDR2 as FQNNGV. The CDR3 region has the DNA TGTGCCAGCAGCTTAGGATCTGGGAGCGGTAATGAGCAGTTCTTC. Amino acid sequence: CASSLGSGSGNEQFF.

This clone came up a few times. The sample holds other DNA sequences that translate to the same CDR3. V gene TRBV28 combines with J gene TRBJ1-5; 7 bases fit TRBD1. Per germline, CDR1 MDHEN and CDR2 SYDVKM. The CDR3 is 14 amino acids. V gave up 8 bases and J gave up 1 base; unmatched junction bases: 5. CDR3 DNA: TGTGCCAGCTCTCCAGGGGGGAGCAATCAGCCCCAGCATTTT. It specifies CASSPGGSNQPQHF.

The CDR3 bases are TGCGCCAGCAGTGTGACAGGGAACACTGAAGCTTTCTTT. This gives the protein CASSVTGNTEAFF. The chain is built from TRBV10-1 and TRBJ1-1; possible D gene TRBD1, 6 bases. Trimming cost V 4 bases and J 1 base, with 7 bases left between them. Germline CDR1 and CDR2: WNHNN and SYGVQD (reference sequence). There are 13 residues in the CDR3.

This chain uses TRBV21-1 with TRBJ2-1; TRBD1 was called by the table and not checked on the DNA. TRBV21-1 is deemed a pseudogene. The CDR3 consists of 16 residues. CDR3 region: CASRKSQGPAYNEQFF. Written as DNA, the CDR3 is TGTGCCAGCAGAAAAAGTCAGGGGCCGGCCTACAATGAGCAGTTCTTC.